Below, 2 T cell receptor beta chains from the same sample are listed, as sequenced in a study of T cells in Graves' hyperthyroidism and ophthalmopathy. Amplification yielded TCR beta CDR3 regions, with RNA transcripts as the source. With the HTBI primer set, the TCR CDR3 went through a first round of RT-PCR. TCRdb redid the calling of the multiplex PCR reads with MiXCR, one entry per CDR3 protein. This sample has a few hundred thousand distinct CDR3 sequences, with less than 15% found just once. The sample taken for sequencing was blood. These TCRs come from a woman aged 40 to 50 with Graves' hyperthyroidism that later progressed to Graves' ophthalmopathy.

This clonotype showed up many times. The chain couples TRBV5-1 to TRBJ2-4, with 8 bases aligning to TRBD1. In germline, CDR1 is SGHRS, CDR2 YFSETQ. CDR3 length: 16 amino acids. V was clipped by 4 bases and J by 1 base; unmatched bases: 7. CDR3 nucleotides: TGCGCCAGCAGCAGACTGGGACAGGAGGCCAAAAACATTCAGTACTTC. Amino acid sequence: CASSRLGQEAKNIQYF.

This chain links TRBV6-5 with TRBJ1-1; 7 bases fit TRBD1. Germline V gene lookup returns CDR1 MNHEY and CDR2 SVGAGI. The CDR3 loop spans 15 amino acids. The ends lost 4 bases at V and 3 bases at J; junction bases unmatched: 8. For the CDR3, the DNA is TGTGCCAGCAGTTCGACAGGGAATAGGGACACTGAAGCTTTCTTT. Its translation is CASSSTGNRDTEAFF.